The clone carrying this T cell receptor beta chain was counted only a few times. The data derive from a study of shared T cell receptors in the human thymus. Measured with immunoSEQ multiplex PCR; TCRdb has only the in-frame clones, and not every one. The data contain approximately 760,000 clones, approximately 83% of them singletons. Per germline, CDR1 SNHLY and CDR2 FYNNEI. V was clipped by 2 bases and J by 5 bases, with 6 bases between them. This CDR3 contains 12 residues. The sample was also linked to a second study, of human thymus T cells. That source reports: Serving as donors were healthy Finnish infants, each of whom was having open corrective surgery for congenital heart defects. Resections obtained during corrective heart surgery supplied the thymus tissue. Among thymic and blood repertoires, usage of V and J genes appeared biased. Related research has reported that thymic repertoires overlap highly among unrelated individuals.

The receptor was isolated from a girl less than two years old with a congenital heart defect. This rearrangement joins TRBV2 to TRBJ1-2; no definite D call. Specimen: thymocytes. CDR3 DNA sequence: TGTGCCAGCAGTGAACCAGGTTATGGCTACACCTTC. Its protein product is CASSEPGYGYTF.